This TCR beta chain was sequenced for a study of shared clonotypes between healthy human individuals. Findings of the study overall: A limitation of the genetic and exposure-history diversity represented arose from few donors. In this cohort, only blood was sampled, and tissue repertoires likely differ.

A remark on this clone: Its antigen is undetermined.

Germline values: CDR1 MNHEY, CDR2 SMNVEV (reference sequence). The CDR3 is made up of 13 amino acids. Trimming removed 3 bases at V and 7 bases at J, with 12 bases between. Repertoires were generated with immunoSEQ multiplex PCR, while TCRdb's copy carries only in-frame clones and drops some. The sample shows some 1.5 million clones, about 98% of them seen only once. This chain connects TRBV27 to TRBJ1-1; perhaps TRBD1 as D (6 bases). The sequence was obtained from a man younger than 45 in good health. Sequencing used naive CD4+ T cells sorted from blood. The subset here: CD45RA+ positively selected. The CDR3: CASSFQGRYEAFF. The CDR3 nucleotides read TGTGCCAGCAGTTTTCAGGGGCGATATGAAGCTTTCTTT.